Presented here are 19 T cell receptor beta chains from one specimen sequenced in a study of blood T cell repertoires in COVID-19. The protocol was immunoSEQ multiplex PCR, while the TCRdb copy is restricted to in-frame clones and leaves out a portion. Of over 300,000 clones in the sample, around 91% were seen once. The material sequenced was peripheral blood. The source is a man between 18 and 29 years old with active or convalescent COVID-19.

V and J are TRBV19 and TRBJ1-2; D remains unclear. V lost 5 bases and J lost 2, with 12 bases in between. CDR1 and CDR2 (germline): LNHDA, SQIVND (reference sequence). The CDR3 covers 14 residues. CDR3 DNA sequence: TGTGCCAGTAGTCTAACAGAAGTCAACTATGGCTACACCTTC. Translation: CASSLTEVNYGYTF.

This chain joins TRBV20-1 and TRBJ2-2; D remains ambiguous. Trimming stripped 3 bases from V and 1 base from J, with 9 bases between. Germline lookup yields CDR1 DFQATT and CDR2 SNEGSKA (reference sequence). The CDR3 consists of 14 residues. The CDR3 loop reads CSASRQMNTGELFF. The CDR3 nucleotides read TGCAGTGCTAGTCGTCAGATGAACACCGGGGAGCTGTTTTTT.

This clone came up once. The chain couples TRBV19 to TRBJ1-6, with D perhaps matching TRBD1 (5 bases). Trimming cost V 6 bases and J 0 bases, with 12 bases left between them. This CDR3 comprises 16 residues. CDR1 LNHDA and CDR2 SQIVND come from the germline V gene (reference sequence). CDR3: CASSRQSSSYNSPLHF. DNA of the CDR3: TGTGCCAGTAGCAGACAGAGTAGCTCCTATAATTCACCCCTCCACTTT.

V gene TRBV7-3 combines with J gene TRBJ2-1; a possible D gene is TRBD2 (5 bases). CDR1 is SGHTA and CDR2 is FQGTGA in the germline V gene. V was trimmed by 1 base and J by 10 bases, leaving 17 bases between them. This CDR3 is 15 amino acids long. CDR3 DNA: TGTGCCAGCAGCTTAAGTCCTAGCCCCCCGGGCGAGCAGTTCTTC. Translated, it gives CASSLSPSPPGEQFF.

The chain joins TRBV6-6 to TRBJ2-7; TRBD1 might be the D (6 bases). V was pared by 4 bases and J by 0 bases, with 16 bases between. The CDR3 totals 16 residues. Looked up from germline, CDR1 is MNHNY and CDR2 is SVGAGI (reference sequence). CDR3 nucleotides: TGTGCCAGCAGTTTTTCCCCCGGGACAAACTCCTACGAGCAGTACTTC. Protein product: CASSFSPGTNSYEQYF.

V is TRBV28 and J is TRBJ1-2; 7 bases are a match to TRBD1. The CDR3 loop spans 13 amino acids. Germline V lookup: CDR1 MDHEN, CDR2 SYDVKM. V lost 4 bases, J lost 4 bases, and 3 bases stayed unmatched. As DNA, the CDR3 is TGTGCCAGCAGTTCGACAGGGATCTATGGCTACACCTTC. Protein product: CASSSTGIYGYTF.

The CDR3 DNA sequence: TGTGCCAGCACCCCTTGGGCACCCAGCGGGAACAATGAGCAGTTCTTC. Translation: CASTPWAPSGNNEQFF. The chain joins TRBV6-2 or TRBV6-3 to TRBJ2-1; 7 nucleotides match TRBD2. Germline values: CDR1 MNHEY, CDR2 SVGEGT. The CDR3 spans 16 residues. V dropped 7 bases and J dropped 5; count of bases not matched to a gene: 14.

This chain connects TRBV7-2 to TRBJ2-3; TRBD1 might be the D (7 bases). Deletions cut 5 bases from V and 5 bases from J, with 17 bases between. Germline V gene lookup returns CDR1 SGHTA and CDR2 FQGNSA. The CDR3 runs to 15 residues. The chain's CDR3 is CASSPGGTGGDTQYF. CDR3 nucleotides: TGTGCCAGCAGCCCAGGGGGGACTGGCGGAGATACGCAGTATTTT.

The chain combines TRBV11-1 with TRBJ2-3; a possible D gene is TRBD1 (6 bases). The CDR3 sequence is 13 residues long. Germline lookup yields CDR1 SGHAT and CDR2 FQDESV (reference sequence). V was shortened by 5 bases and J by 2 bases, with 8 bases between the two germline ends. The CDR3 DNA reads as TGTGCCAGCAGCCGGGACAACACAGATACGCAGTATTTT. Its translation is CASSRDNTDTQYF.

The V and J genes are TRBV4-3 and TRBJ2-7, with TRBD1 matching over 9 bases. The V gene's germline CDR1 is LGHNA and CDR2 YSLEER. J lost 2 bases, V lost 1 base, and 9 bases had no gene match. The CDR3 sequence is 17 residues long. The DNA of the CDR3 is TGCGCCAGCAGCCAAGCAACAGGGGGCTATGGTGCCTACGAGCAGTACTTC. It specifies CASSQATGGYGAYEQYF.

Comments on this clone: The junction differs from germline at one of its ends, possibly a read error. The rearrangement links TRBV7-3 to TRBJ1-6; perhaps TRBD1 as D (5 bases). Germline-derived CDR1 and CDR2 are SGHTA and FQGTGA. This CDR3 spans 18 amino acids. The CDR3 nucleotides read TGTGCCAGCAGCCTAACACGGCAGGGCCCGGGTTATAATTCACCCCTCCACTTT. Translating gives CASSLTRQGPGYNSPLHF.

The rearrangement joins TRBV5-4 to TRBJ1-1; tentatively, D is TRBD1 (5 bases). This CDR3 is built from 13 residues. V lost 1 base to trimming and J lost 1 base, with 5 bases between them. The germline V gene encodes CDR1 SGHNT and CDR2 YYREEE (reference sequence). The CDR3 DNA sequence: TGTGCCAGCAGCTTGACAGGGAACACTGAAGCTTTCTTT. Translation: CASSLTGNTEAFF.

The chain couples TRBV6-2 or TRBV6-3 to TRBJ1-3, with 7 bases fitting TRBD1. The CDR3 loop spans 17 amino acids. J was trimmed by 0 bases and V by 5 bases; bases with no gene match: 10. Germline CDR1 is MNHEY and CDR2 is SVGEGT. This CDR3 reads CASSIGTAYFSGNTIYF. In nucleotides, the CDR3 is TGTGCCAGCAGTATCGGGACAGCATACTTCTCTGGAAACACCATATATTTT.

The genes are TRBV6-5 and TRBJ2-7, with 9 bases fitting TRBD1. There are 16 residues in the CDR3. The germline V gene has CDR1 MNHEY and CDR2 SVGAGI. V shed 4 bases and J 7 bases; nucleotides not matched to a gene: 14. CDR3 loop: CASSSLIKLDRGEQYF. The CDR3 nucleotides read TGTGCCAGCAGTTCCCTAATCAAACTAGACAGGGGGGAGCAGTACTTC.

J is TRBJ1-1 and V is TRBV6-5; D gene unclear. Per the germline V gene, CDR1 is MNHEY and CDR2 is SVGAGI. The germline V and J ends were trimmed by 7 bases and 5 bases, with 8 bases remaining between them. This CDR3 region has 11 residues. The CDR3 reads CASTGLTEAFF. DNA for the CDR3: TGTGCCAGCACGGGTCTTACTGAAGCTTTCTTT.

The rearrangement links TRBV6-4 to TRBJ2-7, with 8 bases identical to TRBD2. Germline assignment: CDR1 MRHNA and CDR2 SNTAGT. CDR3 length: 14 residues. The junction had 12 bases not matched to a gene; V was cut back by 8 bases and J by 6 bases. Here the CDR3 reads CASPEGSGSCEQYF. In DNA form, the CDR3 reads TGTGCCAGCCCGGAGGGGAGCGGGAGCTGCGAGCAGTACTTC.

This clone was seen only once. The chain has TRBV3-1 (or the pseudogene TRBV3-2) and TRBJ1-2, with D uncertain. Germline V gene data show CDR1 as LGHDT and CDR2 as YNNKEL (reference sequence). This CDR3 is built from 11 residues. The V gene lost 0 bases and the J gene lost 8 bases, with 4 bases spanning the gap. CDR3 residues: CASSQERGYTF. The CDR3 DNA reads TGTGCCAGCAGCCAAGAGCGGGGCTACACCTTC.

The chain carries TRBV7-3 and TRBJ1-6, with a possible D match to TRBD1 (6 bases). The CDR3 consists of 14 residues. Deletions cut 5 bases from V and 6 bases from J, with 11 bases between. Germline loops: CDR1 SGHTA, CDR2 FQGTGA. CDR3 region: CASSLGQFNSPLHF. The CDR3 nucleotides are TGTGCCAGCAGCCTAGGACAGTTTAATTCACCCCTCCACTTT.

The chain has TRBV15 and TRBJ1-4; TRBD1 might be the D (6 bases). Trimming shortened V by 3 bases and J by 11 bases, and 19 bases separated the two germline ends. The CDR3 consists of 15 residues. Germline V gene lookup returns CDR1 LNHNV and CDR2 YYDKDF (reference sequence). The CDR3 region has the DNA TGTGCCACCAGCAGCAGGGGAATAGGTAACCAGAAACTGTTTTTT. Amino acids: CATSSRGIGNQKLFF. The full variable domain, completed using reference TRBV15 and TRBJ1-4, is DAMVIQNPRYQVTQFGKPVTLSCSQTLNHNVMYWYQQKSSQAPKLLFHYYDKDFNNEADTPDNFQSRRPNTSFCFLDIRSPGLGDTAMYLCATSSRGIGNQKLFFGSGTQLSVL.